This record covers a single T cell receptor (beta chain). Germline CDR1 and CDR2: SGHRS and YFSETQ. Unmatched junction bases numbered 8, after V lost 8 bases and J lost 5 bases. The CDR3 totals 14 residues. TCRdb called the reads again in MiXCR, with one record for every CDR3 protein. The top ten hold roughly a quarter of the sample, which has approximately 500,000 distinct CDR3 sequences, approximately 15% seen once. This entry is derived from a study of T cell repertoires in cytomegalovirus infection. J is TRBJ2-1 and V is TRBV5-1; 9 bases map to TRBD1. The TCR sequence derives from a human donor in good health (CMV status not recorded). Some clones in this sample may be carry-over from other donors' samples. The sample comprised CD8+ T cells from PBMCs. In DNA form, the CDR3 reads TGCGCCAGTCATCGGGACAGGGCGGACAATGAGCAGTTCTTC. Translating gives CASHRDRADNEQFF.